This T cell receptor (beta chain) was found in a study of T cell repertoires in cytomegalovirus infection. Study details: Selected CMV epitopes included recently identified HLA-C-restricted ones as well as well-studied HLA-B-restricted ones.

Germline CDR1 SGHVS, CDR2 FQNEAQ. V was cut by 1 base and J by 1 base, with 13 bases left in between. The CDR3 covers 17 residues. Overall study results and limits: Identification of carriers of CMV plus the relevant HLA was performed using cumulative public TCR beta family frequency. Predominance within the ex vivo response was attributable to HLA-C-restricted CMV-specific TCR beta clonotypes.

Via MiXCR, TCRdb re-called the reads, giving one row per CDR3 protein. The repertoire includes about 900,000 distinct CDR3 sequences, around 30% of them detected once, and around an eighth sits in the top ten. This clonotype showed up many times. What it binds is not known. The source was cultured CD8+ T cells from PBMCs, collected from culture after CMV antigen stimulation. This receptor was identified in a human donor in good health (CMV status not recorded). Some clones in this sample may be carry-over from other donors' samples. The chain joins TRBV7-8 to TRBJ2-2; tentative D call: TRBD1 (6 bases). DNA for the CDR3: TGTGCCAGCAGCTTAGTTGGCCAGGGGCAGAACACCGGGGAGCTGTTTTTT. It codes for CASSLVGQGQNTGELFF.